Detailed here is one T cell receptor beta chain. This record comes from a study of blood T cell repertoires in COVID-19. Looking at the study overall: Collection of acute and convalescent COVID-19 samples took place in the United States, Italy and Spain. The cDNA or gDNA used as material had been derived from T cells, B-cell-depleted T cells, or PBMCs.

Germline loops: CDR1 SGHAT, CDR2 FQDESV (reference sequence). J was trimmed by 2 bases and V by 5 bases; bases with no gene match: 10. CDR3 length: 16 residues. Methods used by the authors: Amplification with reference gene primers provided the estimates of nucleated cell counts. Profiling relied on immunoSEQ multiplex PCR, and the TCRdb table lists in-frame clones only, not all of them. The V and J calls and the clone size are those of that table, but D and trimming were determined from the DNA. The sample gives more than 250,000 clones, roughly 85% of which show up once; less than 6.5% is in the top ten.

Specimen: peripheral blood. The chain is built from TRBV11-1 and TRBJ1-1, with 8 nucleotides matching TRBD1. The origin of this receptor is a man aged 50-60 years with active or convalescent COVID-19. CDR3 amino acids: CASSQGAGALNTEAFF. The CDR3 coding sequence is TGTGCCAGCAGCCAGGGGGCAGGGGCCCTAAACACTGAAGCTTTCTTT. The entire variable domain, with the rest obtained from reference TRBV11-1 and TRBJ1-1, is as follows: EAEVAQSPRYKITEKSQAVAFWCDPISGHATLYWYRQILGQGPELLVQFQDESVVDDSQLPKDRFSAERLKGVDSTLKIQPAELGDSAMYLCASSQGAGALNTEAFFGQGTRLTVV.